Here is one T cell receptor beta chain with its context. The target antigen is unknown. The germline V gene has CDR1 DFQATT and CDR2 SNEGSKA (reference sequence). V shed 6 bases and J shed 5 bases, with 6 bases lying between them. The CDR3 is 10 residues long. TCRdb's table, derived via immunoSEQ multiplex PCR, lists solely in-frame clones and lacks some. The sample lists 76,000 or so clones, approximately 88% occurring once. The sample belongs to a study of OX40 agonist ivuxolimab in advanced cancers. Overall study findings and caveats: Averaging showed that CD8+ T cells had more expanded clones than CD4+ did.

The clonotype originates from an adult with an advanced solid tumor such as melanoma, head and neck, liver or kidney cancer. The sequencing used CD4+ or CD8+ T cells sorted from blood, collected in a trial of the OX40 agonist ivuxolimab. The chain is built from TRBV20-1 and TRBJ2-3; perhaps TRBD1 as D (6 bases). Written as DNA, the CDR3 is TGCAGTGCCAGGGGAGATACGCAGTATTTT. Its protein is CSARGDTQYF.